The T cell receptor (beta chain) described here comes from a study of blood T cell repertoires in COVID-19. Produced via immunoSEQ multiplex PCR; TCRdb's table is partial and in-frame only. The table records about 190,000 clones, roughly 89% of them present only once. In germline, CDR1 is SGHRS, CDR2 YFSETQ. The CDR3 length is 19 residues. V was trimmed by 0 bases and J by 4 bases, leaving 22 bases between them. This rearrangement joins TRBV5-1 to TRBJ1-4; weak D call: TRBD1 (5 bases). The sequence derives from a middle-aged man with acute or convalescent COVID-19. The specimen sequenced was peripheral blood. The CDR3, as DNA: TGCGCCAGCAGCTTGGCCGGTTATAAGTTGGGGCCGGGTAATGAAAAACTGTTTTTT. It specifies CASSLAGYKLGPGNEKLFF.